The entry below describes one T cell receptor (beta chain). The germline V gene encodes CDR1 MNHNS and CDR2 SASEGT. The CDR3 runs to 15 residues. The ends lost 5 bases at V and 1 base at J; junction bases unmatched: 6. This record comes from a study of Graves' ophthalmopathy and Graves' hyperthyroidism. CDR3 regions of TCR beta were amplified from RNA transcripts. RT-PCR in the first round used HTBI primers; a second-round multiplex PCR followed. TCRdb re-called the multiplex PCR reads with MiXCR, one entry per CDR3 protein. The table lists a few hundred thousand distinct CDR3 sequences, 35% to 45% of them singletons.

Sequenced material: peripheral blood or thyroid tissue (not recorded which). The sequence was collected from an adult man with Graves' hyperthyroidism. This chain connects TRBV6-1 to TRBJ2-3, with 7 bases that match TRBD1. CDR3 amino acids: CASSYGDSRTDTQYF. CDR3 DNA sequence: TGTGCCAGCAGTTACGGGGACAGCCGCACAGATACGCAGTATTTT.